The next 9 T cell receptor beta chains were all read from a single sample in a study of blood T cells in healthy people across ages. A second roughly 6 to 12 cycle PCR used barcoded and J-beta primers. TCRdb redid the calling of the 5' RACE reads with MiXCR, one entry per CDR3 protein. In the table there are 800,000 or so distinct CDR3 sequences, around 25% of which are singletons. This sample was also put to use in a study of T cells of mothers and their children.

Source material: blood. The source is a boy aged 5-17 years in good health.

Many counts were recorded for this clonotype. The V call is TRBV6-1, the J call TRBJ1-4, with 7 bases fitting TRBD1. J was trimmed by 0 bases and V by 5 bases; bases with no gene match: 6. The V gene's germline CDR1 is MNHNS and CDR2 SASEGT. The CDR3 is 16 amino acids. The CDR3 loop reads CASSLGQVATNEKLFF. CDR3 coding DNA: TGTGCCAGCAGTCTAGGACAGGTTGCAACTAATGAAAAACTGTTTTTT.

This clonotype was found a few times. V and J are TRBV28 and TRBJ1-4; D remains ambiguous. Trimming removed 6 bases at V and 0 bases at J, with 8 bases between. This CDR3 spans 14 amino acids. Per the germline V gene, CDR1 is MDHEN and CDR2 is SYDVKM. The CDR3 region has the DNA TGTGCCAGCAGATCTGGGGCAACTAATGAAAAACTGTTTTTT. Protein product: CASRSGATNEKLFF.

The chain employs TRBV3-1 and TRBJ1-3; D gene unclear. The CDR3 totals 17 residues. Germline values: CDR1 LGHDT, CDR2 YNNKEL (reference sequence). The germline V and J ends were trimmed by 6 bases and 0 bases, with 18 bases remaining between them. CDR3 region: CASSRKAIGNSGNTIYF. CDR3 sequence (DNA): TGTGCCAGCAGTCGTAAAGCCATAGGGAACTCTGGAAACACCATATATTTT. The full variable domain, completed using reference TRBV3-1 and TRBJ1-3, is DTAVSQTPKYLVTQMGNDKSIKCEQNLGHDTMYWYKQDSKKFLKIMFSYNNKELIINETVPNRFSPKSPDKAHLNLHINSLELGDSAVYFCASSRKAIGNSGNTIYFGEGSWLTVV.

The chain uses TRBV20-1 and TRBJ2-1, with 10 bases fitting TRBD2. Trimming at V came to 6 bases and at J to 4 bases, leaving 6 bases not matched to a gene. Germline values: CDR1 DFQATT, CDR2 SNEGSKA (reference sequence). This CDR3 spans 14 amino acids. The CDR3 is CSAPSSGGYNEQFF. CDR3 sequence (DNA): TGCAGTGCCCCGTCTAGCGGGGGTTACAATGAGCAGTTCTTC.

V is TRBV7-9 and J is TRBJ2-7, with 11 positions matching TRBD2. CDR1 and CDR2 from the germline V gene are SEHNR and FQNEAQ (reference sequence). The CDR3 length is 15 residues. Germline trimming cut 2 bases from V and 6 bases from J; bases unmatched to any gene: 6. The CDR3 region has the DNA TGTGCCAGCAGCTTACCACTAGCGGGAGTCCTCGAGCAGTACTTC. Protein product: CASSLPLAGVLEQYF.

This chain connects TRBV4-3 to TRBJ1-2; tentative D call: TRBD1 (6 bases). Germline CDR1 reads LGHNA; CDR2 reads YSLEER. The CDR3 covers 16 residues. Trimming shortened V by 1 base and J by 1 base, and 13 bases separated the two germline ends. CDR3 residues: CASSQVPQGDNYGYTF. For the CDR3, the DNA is TGCGCCAGCAGCCAAGTACCACAGGGTGATAACTATGGCTACACCTTC.

The J gene is TRBJ1-6, the V gene TRBV7-2; no definite D call. Between the trimmed V and J ends, which lost 5 bases and 7 bases, there was a span of 15 bases. The CDR3 has 15 amino acids. Germline CDR1 and CDR2: SGHTA and FQGNSA. The CDR3 DNA reads as TGTGCCAGCAGCAGCGGGTCTAAAAGGAATTCACCCCTCCACTTT. This translates into CASSSGSKRNSPLHF.

This clonotype appeared a few times. The genes are TRBV12-3 or TRBV12-4 and TRBJ1-5; unclear D gene. This CDR3 contains 17 residues. V dropped 4 bases and J dropped 0 bases, with 16 bases sitting between them. CDR3 region: CASSSALSTPSNQPQHF. The CDR3 DNA is TGTGCCAGCAGTTCTGCCCTTTCGACCCCTAGCAATCAGCCCCAGCATTTT.

This clonotype was seen a few times. V and J are TRBV7-9 and TRBJ1-1, with 7 bases identical to TRBD1. Germline loops: CDR1 SEHNR, CDR2 FQNEAQ (reference sequence). Trimming removed 3 bases from V and 3 bases from J; junction bases left unmatched: 7. The CDR3 covers 15 residues. The CDR3 reads CASSFFGQDDTEAFF. CDR3 coding DNA: TGTGCCAGCAGCTTCTTTGGACAGGATGACACTGAAGCTTTCTTT.